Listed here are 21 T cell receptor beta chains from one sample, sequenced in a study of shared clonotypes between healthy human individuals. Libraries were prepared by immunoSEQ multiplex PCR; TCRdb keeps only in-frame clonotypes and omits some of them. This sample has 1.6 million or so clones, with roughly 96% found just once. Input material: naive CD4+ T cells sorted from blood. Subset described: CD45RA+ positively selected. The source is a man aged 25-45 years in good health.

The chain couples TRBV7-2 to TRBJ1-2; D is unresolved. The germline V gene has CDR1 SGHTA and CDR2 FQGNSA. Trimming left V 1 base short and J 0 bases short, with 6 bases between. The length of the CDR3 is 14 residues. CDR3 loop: CASSLGSSNYGYTF. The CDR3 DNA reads TGTGCCAGCAGCTTAGGGTCGTCTAACTATGGCTACACCTTC.

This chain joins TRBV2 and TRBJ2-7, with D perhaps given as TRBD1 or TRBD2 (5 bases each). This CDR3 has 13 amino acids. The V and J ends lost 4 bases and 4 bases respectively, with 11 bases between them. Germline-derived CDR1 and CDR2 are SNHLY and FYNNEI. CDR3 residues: CASSGDVKYEQYF. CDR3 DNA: TGTGCCAGCAGTGGGGACGTAAAGTACGAGCAGTACTTC.

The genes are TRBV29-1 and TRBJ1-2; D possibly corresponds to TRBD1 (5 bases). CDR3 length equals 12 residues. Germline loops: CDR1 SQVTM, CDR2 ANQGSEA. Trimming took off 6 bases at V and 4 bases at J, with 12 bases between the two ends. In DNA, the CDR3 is TGCAGCGTCAGAACGGGACTCTATGGCTACACCTTC. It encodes CSVRTGLYGYTF.

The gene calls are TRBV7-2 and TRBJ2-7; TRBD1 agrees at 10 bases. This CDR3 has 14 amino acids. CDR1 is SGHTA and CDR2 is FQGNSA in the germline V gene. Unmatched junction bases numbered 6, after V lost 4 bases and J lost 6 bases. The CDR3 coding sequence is TGTGCCAGCAGCTCCCGACAGGGGGCATCCGAGCAGTACTTC. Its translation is CASSSRQGASEQYF.

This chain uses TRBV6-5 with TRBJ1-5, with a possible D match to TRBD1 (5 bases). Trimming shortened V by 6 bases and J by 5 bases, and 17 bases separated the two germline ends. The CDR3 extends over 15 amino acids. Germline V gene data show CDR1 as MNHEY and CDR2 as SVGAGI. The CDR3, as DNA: TGTGCCAGCAGACCTGGGCGGGGGAATTATCAGCCCCAGCATTTT. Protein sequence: CASRPGRGNYQPQHF.

The CDR3 DNA reads as TGTGCCAGCAGTGAGGTCAGGGGGCGACAGACCCAGTACTTC. It translates to CASSEVRGRQTQYF. The gene calls are TRBV2 and TRBJ2-5, with 8 bases aligning to TRBD1. The CDR3 loop spans 14 amino acids. Germline loops: CDR1 SNHLY, CDR2 FYNNEI. The V segment lost 3 bases and the J segment 6 bases; nucleotides outside the gene matches: 6.

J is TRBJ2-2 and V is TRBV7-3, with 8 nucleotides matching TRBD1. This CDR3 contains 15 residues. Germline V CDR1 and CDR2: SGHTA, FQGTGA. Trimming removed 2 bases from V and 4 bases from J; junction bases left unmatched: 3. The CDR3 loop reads CASSLGQGGTGELFF. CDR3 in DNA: TGTGCCAGCAGCTTAGGACAGGGTGGCACCGGGGAGCTGTTTTTT.

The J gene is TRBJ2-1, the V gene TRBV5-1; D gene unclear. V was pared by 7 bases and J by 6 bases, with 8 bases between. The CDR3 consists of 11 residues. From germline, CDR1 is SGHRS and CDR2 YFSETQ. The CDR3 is CASQFLNEQFF. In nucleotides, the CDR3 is TGCGCCAGCCAGTTCCTCAATGAGCAGTTCTTC.

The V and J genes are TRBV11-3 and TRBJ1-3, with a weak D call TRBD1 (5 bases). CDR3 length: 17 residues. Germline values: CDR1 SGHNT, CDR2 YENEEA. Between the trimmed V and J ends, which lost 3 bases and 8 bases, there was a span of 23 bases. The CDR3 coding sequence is TGTGCCAGCAGCTTGCTTGGTTTGGGGGATCGGAGGTACACCATATATTTT. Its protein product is CASSLLGLGDRRYTIYF.

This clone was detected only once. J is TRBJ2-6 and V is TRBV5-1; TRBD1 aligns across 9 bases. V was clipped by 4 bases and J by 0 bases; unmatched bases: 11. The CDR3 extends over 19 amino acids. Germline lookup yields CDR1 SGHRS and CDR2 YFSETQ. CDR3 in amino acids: CASSRGFGTGNSGANVLTF. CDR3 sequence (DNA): TGCGCCAGCAGCCGGGGATTCGGGACAGGGAACTCTGGGGCCAACGTCCTGACTTTC.

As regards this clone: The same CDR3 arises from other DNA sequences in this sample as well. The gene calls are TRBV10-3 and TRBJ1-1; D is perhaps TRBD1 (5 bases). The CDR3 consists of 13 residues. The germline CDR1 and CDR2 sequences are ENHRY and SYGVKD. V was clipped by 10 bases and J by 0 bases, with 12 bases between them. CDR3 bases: TGTGCCACGACTAGGGACTTGAACACTGAAGCTTTCTTT. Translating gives CATTRDLNTEAFF.

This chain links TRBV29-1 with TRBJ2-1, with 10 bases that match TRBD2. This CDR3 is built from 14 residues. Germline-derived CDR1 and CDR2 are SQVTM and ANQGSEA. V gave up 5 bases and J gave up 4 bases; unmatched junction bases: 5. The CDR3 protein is CSVRLAGYYNEQFF. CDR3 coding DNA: TGCAGCGTTCGACTAGCGGGTTATTACAATGAGCAGTTCTTC.

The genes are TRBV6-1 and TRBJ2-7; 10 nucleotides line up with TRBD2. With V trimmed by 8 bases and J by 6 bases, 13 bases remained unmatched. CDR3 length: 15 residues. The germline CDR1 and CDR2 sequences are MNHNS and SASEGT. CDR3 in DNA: TGTGCCAGCGTAATACTGACTAGCGGGTTTGCCGAGCAGTACTTC. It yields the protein CASVILTSGFAEQYF.

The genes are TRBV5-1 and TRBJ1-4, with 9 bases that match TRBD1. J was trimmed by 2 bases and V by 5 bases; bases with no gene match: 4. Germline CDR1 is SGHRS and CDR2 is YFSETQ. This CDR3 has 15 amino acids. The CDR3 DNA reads TGCGCCAGCAGGGACAGGGGACGCACTAATGAAAAACTGTTTTTT. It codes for CASRDRGRTNEKLFF.

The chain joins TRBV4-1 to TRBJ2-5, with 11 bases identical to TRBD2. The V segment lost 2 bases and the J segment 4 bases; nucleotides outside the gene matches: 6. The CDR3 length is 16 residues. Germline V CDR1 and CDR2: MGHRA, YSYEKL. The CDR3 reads CASSQFLAGGVETQYF. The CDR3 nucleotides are TGCGCCAGCAGCCAATTCCTAGCGGGAGGAGTAGAGACCCAGTACTTC.

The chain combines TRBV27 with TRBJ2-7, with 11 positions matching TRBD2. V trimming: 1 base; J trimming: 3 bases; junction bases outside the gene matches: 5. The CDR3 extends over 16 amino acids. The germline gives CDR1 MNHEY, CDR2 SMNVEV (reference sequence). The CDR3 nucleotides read TGTGCCAGCAGTTTATTCCCTAGCGGGAGGATCTACGAGCAGTACTTC. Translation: CASSLFPSGRIYEQYF.

The CDR3 nucleotides read TGTGCCAGTGTTCCAGGGGCTAGCAATCAGCCCCAGCATTTT. Protein sequence: CASVPGASNQPQHF. J is TRBJ1-5 and V is TRBV28; D is possibly TRBD1 (6 bases). The CDR3 has 14 amino acids. V dropped 9 bases and J dropped 0 bases, with 12 bases sitting between them. Germline assignment: CDR1 MDHEN and CDR2 SYDVKM.

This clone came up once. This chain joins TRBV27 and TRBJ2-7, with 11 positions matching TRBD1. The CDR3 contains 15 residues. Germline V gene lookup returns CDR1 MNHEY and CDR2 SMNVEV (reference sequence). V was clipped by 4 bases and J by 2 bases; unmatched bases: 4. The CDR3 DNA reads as TGTGCCAGCAGTTGGACAGGGGGCCCCACCTACGAGCAGTACTTC. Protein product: CASSWTGGPTYEQYF.

The CDR3 loop reads CSAGKAETQYF. In DNA, the CDR3 is TGCAGTGCTGGAAAAGCGGAGACCCAGTACTTC. The rearrangement uses TRBV20-1 and TRBJ2-5, with D uncertain. V dropped 5 bases and J dropped 5 bases, with 9 bases sitting between them. Germline V gene sequence: CDR1 DFQATT, CDR2 SNEGSKA (reference sequence). There are 11 residues in the CDR3.

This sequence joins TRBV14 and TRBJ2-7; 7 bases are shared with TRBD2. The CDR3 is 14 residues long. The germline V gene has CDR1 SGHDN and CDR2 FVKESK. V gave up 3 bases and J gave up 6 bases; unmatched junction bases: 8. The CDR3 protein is CASSQMGREGEQYF. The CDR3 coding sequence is TGTGCCAGCAGCCAGATGGGGAGGGAAGGCGAGCAGTACTTC.

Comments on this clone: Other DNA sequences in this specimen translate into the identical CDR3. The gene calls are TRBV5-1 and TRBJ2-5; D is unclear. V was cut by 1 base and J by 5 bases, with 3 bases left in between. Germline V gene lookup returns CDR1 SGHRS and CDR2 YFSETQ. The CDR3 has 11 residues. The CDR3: CASSLSETQYF. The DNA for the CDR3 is TGCGCCAGCAGCTTGTCGGAGACCCAGTACTTC.